Each of the 4 T cell receptor beta chains below was sequenced from the same sample in a study of cytomegalovirus exposure and HLA in healthy donors. The assay was immunoSEQ multiplex PCR, and TCRdb's table has in-frame clones only and misses some. Of roughly 150,000 clones listed, approximately 88% were seen once; the top ten hold around 3.4%. Sequenced material: PBMCs. The receptor source for this set is a woman aged 18-30 years in good health and CMV-seropositive.

CDR3 sequence: CASSLGDSYEQYF. The CDR3 DNA follows: TGTGCCAGCAGCTTAGGAGACAGCTACGAGCAGTACTTC. The chain links TRBV13 to TRBJ2-7, with D possibly matching TRBD1 (5 bases). CDR1 is PRHDT, CDR2 FYEKMQ, per germline (reference sequence). Trimming left V 0 bases short and J 3 bases short, with 6 bases between. The CDR3 loop spans 13 amino acids.

The CDR3 here is CASSRGIPREQYF. The DNA of the CDR3 is TGTGCCAGCAGCCGCGGGATCCCCCGCGAGCAGTACTTC. The J gene is TRBJ2-7, the V gene TRBV2; a weak D match, TRBD2 (6 bases). Germline CDR1 SNHLY, CDR2 FYNNEI. Between the trimmed V and J ends, which lost 6 bases and 6 bases, there was a span of 15 bases. This CDR3 contains 13 residues. Based on the CDR3 plus reference TRBV2 and TRBJ2-7, the full variable domain is EPEVTQTPSHQVTQMGQEVILRCVPISNHLYFYWYRQILGQKVEFLVSFYNNEISEKSEIFDDQFSVERPDGSNFTLKIRSTKLEDSAMYFCASSRGIPREQYFGPGTRLTVT.

The chain is built from TRBV27 and TRBJ1-1; D is ambiguous. V was pared by 3 bases and J by 0 bases, with 5 bases between. In germline, CDR1 is MNHEY, CDR2 SMNVEV (reference sequence). The CDR3 runs 13 residues. CDR3 region: CASSFRVNTEAFF. CDR3 coding DNA: TGTGCCAGCAGTTTTCGGGTGAACACTGAAGCTTTCTTT.

This chain joins TRBV5-6 and TRBJ2-3; possibly TRBD2 for D (6 bases). The germline V gene encodes CDR1 SGHDT and CDR2 YYEEEE. V was clipped by 4 bases and J by 4 bases, with 13 bases between them. This CDR3 has 14 amino acids. The CDR3 DNA sequence: TGTGCCAGCAGCACGAGGCCGGGAGCAGATACGCAGTATTTT. Translating it yields CASSTRPGADTQYF.